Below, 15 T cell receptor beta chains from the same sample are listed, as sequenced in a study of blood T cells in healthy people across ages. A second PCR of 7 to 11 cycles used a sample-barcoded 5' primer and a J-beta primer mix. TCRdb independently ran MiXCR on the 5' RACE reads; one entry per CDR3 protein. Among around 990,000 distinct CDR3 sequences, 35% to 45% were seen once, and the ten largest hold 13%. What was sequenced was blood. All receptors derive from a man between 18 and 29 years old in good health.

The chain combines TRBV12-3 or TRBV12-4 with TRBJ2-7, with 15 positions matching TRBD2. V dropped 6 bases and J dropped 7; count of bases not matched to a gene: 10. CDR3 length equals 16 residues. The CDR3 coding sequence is TGTGCCAGCAGAAGACCGGGACTAGCGGGGGGTAATGAGCAGTACTTC. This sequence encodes CASRRPGLAGGNEQYF.

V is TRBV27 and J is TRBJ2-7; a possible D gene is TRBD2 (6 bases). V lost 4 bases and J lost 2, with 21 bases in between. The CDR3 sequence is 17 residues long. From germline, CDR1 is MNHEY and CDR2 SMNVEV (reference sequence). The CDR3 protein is CASSSTSLGRLTYEQYF. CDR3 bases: TGTGCCAGCAGTTCTACCTCGTTGGGGAGGCTGACCTACGAGCAGTACTTC.

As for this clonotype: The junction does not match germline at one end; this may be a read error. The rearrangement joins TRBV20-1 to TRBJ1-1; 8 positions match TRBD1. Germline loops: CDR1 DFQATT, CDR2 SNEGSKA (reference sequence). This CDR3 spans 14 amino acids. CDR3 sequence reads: CSARETGDNTEAFF. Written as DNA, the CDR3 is TGCAGTGCCAGAGAGACAGGGGACAACACTGAAGCTTTCTTT.

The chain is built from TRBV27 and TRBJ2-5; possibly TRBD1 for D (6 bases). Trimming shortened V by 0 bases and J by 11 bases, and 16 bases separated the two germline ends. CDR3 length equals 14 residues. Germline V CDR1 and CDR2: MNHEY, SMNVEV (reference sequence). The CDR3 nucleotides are TGTGCCAGCAGTTTATCGGACAGTTACAATGAGCAGTACTTC. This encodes CASSLSDSYNEQYF.

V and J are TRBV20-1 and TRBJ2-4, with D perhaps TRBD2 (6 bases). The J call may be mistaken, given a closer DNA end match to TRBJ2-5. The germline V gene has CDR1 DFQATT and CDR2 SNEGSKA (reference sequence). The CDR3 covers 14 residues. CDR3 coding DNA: TGCAGTGCTAGAGATATGGGGGGTACGGAGACCCAGTACTTC. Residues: CSARDMGGTETQYF.

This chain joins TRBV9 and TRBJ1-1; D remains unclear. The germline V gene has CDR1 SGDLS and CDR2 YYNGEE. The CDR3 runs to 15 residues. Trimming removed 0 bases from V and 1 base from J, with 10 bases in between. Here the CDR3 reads CASSVVSGGNTEAFF. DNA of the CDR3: TGTGCCAGCAGCGTAGTCAGCGGCGGGAACACTGAAGCTTTCTTT. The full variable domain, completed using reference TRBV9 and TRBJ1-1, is DSGVTQTPKHLITATGQRVTLRCSPRSGDLSVYWYQQSLDQGLQFLIQYYNGEERAKGNILERFSAQQFPDLHSELNLSSLELGDSALYFCASSVVSGGNTEAFFGQGTRLTVV.

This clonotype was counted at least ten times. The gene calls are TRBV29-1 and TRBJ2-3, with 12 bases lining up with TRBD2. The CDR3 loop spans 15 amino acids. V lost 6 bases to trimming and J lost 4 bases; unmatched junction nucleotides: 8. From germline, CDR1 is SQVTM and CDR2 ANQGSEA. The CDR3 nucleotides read TGCAGCGTGGAAAGACTAGCGGGGGTTTCAGATACGCAGTATTTT. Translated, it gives CSVERLAGVSDTQYF.

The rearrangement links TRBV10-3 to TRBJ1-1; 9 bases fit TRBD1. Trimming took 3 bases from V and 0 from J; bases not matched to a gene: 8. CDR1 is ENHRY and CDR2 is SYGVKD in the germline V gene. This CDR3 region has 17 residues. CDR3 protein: CAISDLDRGGVNTEAFF. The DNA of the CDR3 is TGTGCCATCAGTGACCTGGACAGGGGAGGAGTGAACACTGAAGCTTTCTTT.

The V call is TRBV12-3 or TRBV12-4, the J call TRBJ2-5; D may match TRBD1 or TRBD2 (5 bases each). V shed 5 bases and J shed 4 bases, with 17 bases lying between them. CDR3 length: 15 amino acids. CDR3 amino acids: CASSKTGPRGETQYF. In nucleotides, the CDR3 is TGTGCCAGCAGTAAAACGGGGCCTAGAGGAGAGACCCAGTACTTC.

Written as DNA, the CDR3 is TGTGCCAGCAGCGTCGGTTATACGCAGTATTTT. Translating gives CASSVGYTQYF. The rearrangement uses TRBV11-2 and TRBJ2-3; no clear D gene. V shed 5 bases and J shed 7 bases, with 7 bases lying between them. The CDR3 is made up of 11 amino acids. The germline V gene has CDR1 SGHAT and CDR2 FQNNGV.

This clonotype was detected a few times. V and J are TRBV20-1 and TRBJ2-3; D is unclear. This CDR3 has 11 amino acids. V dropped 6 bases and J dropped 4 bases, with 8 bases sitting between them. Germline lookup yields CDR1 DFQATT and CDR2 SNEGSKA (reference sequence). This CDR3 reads CSAGLADTQYF. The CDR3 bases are TGCAGTGCCGGCTTAGCAGATACGCAGTATTTT.

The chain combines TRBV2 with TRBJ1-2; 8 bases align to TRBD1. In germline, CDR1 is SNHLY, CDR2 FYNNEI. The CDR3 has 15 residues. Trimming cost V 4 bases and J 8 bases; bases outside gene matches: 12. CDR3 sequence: CASSVQSTGASGYTF. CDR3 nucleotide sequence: TGTGCCAGCAGTGTCCAATCGACAGGGGCGTCAGGCTACACCTTC.

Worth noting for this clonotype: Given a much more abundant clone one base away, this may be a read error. The CDR3 coding sequence is TGTGCCAGCAGTGTCCACGTATGGGCGGAGACCCAGTACTTC. As protein: CASSVHVWAETQYF. The rearrangement uses TRBV28 and TRBJ2-7; no definite D call. The J call is in doubt because the DNA end fits TRBJ2-5 better. The CDR3 extends over 14 amino acids. Germline-derived CDR1 and CDR2 are MDHEN and SYDVKM.

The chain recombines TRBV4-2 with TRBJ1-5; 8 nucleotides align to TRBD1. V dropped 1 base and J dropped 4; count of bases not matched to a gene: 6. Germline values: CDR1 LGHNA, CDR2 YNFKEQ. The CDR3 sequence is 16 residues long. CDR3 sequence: CASSQGYRDRNQPQHF. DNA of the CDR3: TGTGCCAGCAGCCAAGGATATAGGGACAGGAATCAGCCCCAGCATTTT.

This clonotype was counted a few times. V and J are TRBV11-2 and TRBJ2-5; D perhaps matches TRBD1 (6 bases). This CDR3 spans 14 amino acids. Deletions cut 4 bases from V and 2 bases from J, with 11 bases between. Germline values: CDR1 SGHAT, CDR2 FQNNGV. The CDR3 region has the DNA TGTGCCAGCAGCTCGGGACATTTACAAGAGACCCAGTACTTC. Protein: CASSSGHLQETQYF.